These 16 T cell receptor beta chains share one sample of origin, sequenced in a study of T cell responses to AZD1222 COVID-19 vaccine. Sequencing was performed with immunoSEQ multiplex PCR; in TCRdb, only in-frame clones are kept and a portion is missing. This table holds 200,000 to 300,000 clones, more than 85% found once. The input for sequencing was peripheral blood, taken on day 0 of AZD1222 vaccination. These receptors were collected from an adult in good health.

The V and J genes are TRBV4-1 and TRBJ2-1; the D gene is possibly TRBD2 (5 bases). The CDR3 spans 16 residues. Trimming took off 0 bases at V and 7 bases at J, with 16 bases between the two ends. The germline CDR1 and CDR2 sequences are MGHRA and YSYEKL. As DNA, the CDR3 is TGCGCCAGCAGCCAAGACGCTGGGAGTGGGTGGAATGAGCAGTTCTTC. Protein sequence: CASSQDAGSGWNEQFF.

The chain recombines TRBV30 with TRBJ1-3; the D gene is possibly TRBD1 (5 bases). The CDR3 is 13 amino acids. Trimming shortened V by 3 bases and J by 7 bases, and 13 bases separated the two germline ends. Germline CDR1 and CDR2: GTSNPN and SVGIG (reference sequence). The CDR3 sequence: CAWSASGGNTIYF. CDR3 DNA sequence: TGTGCCTGGAGCGCTTCCGGGGGGAACACCATATATTTT. The full variable domain, in which reference TRBV30 and TRBJ1-3 provide the parts outside the CDR3, is SQTIHQWPATLVQPVGSPLSLECTVEGTSNPNLYWYRQAAGRGLQLLFYSVGIGQISSEVPQNLSASRPQDRQFILSSKKLLLSDSGFYLCAWSASGGNTIYFGEGSWLTVV.

The chain links TRBV19 to TRBJ1-1, with D tentatively TRBD1 (5 bases). Trimming shortened V by 3 bases and J by 7 bases, and 15 bases separated the two germline ends. CDR1 LNHDA and CDR2 SQIVND come from the germline V gene (reference sequence). This CDR3 is 14 amino acids long. The CDR3 DNA is TGTGCCAGTAGTATGGGGCGCAAAAGAGATGAAGCTTTCTTT. Amino acids: CASSMGRKRDEAFF.

The chain combines TRBV13 with TRBJ2-7; D uncertain. This CDR3 has 16 residues. V was clipped by 4 bases and J by 0 bases, with 16 bases between them. Germline V gives CDR1 PRHDT, CDR2 FYEKMQ (reference sequence). The CDR3 loop reads CASSSNGPMSSYEQYF. CDR3 nucleotides: TGTGCCAGCAGCTCCAACGGACCGATGAGCTCCTACGAGCAGTACTTC.

This clone was recorded only once. This chain links TRBV27 with TRBJ2-1, with 8 nucleotides matching TRBD1. V shed 6 bases, J shed 4 bases, and the junction held 8 bases outside the gene matches. Germline V CDR1 and CDR2: MNHEY, SMNVEV (reference sequence). The CDR3 covers 15 residues. Here the CDR3 reads CASRQGQVVYNEQFF. The DNA for the CDR3 is TGTGCCAGCAGGCAGGGACAGGTGGTGTACAATGAGCAGTTCTTC.

The chain has TRBV25-1 and TRBJ2-2; 8 positions agree with TRBD1. Germline V gene lookup returns CDR1 MGHDK and CDR2 SYGVNS. V shed 6 bases, J shed 2 bases, and the junction held 2 bases outside the gene matches. The CDR3 length is 14 residues. The CDR3 coding sequence is TGTGCCAGCAGGGACAGGGTAAACACCGGGGAGCTGTTTTTT. It is translated as CASRDRVNTGELFF.

The rearrangement joins TRBV4-1 to TRBJ2-2; the match to TRBD2 covers 7 bases. The ends lost 4 bases at V and 3 bases at J; junction bases unmatched: 11. The CDR3 contains 17 residues. Per the germline V gene, CDR1 is MGHRA and CDR2 is YSYEKL. The CDR3 is CASSPEGGRPDTGELFF. The CDR3 bases are TGCGCCAGCAGCCCTGAAGGCGGGAGACCCGACACCGGGGAGCTGTTTTTT.

The V gene is TRBV11-2, the J gene TRBJ2-1, with 16 positions matching TRBD2. The junction had 14 bases not matched to a gene; V was cut back by 6 bases and J by 12 bases. The germline CDR1 and CDR2 sequences are SGHAT and FQNNGV. The CDR3 spans 17 residues. The CDR3 DNA sequence: TGTGCCAGCAGTCCTCCTCCGGGACTAGCGGGAGGGTCAGGGCAGTTCTTC. Protein sequence: CASSPPPGLAGGSGQFF.

Only one count was recorded for this clone. This rearrangement joins TRBV2 to TRBJ2-3; 7 positions match TRBD2. This CDR3 spans 13 amino acids. Trimming at V came to 8 bases and at J to 4 bases, leaving 6 bases not matched to a gene. The germline V gene encodes CDR1 SNHLY and CDR2 FYNNEI. The CDR3 nucleotides read TGTGCCAGCGGGGGGGGGACTGCAGATACGCAGTATTTT. Residues: CASGGGTADTQYF.

Comments on this clone: The same CDR3 also results from other DNA sequences found in this sample. The rearrangement joins TRBV28 to TRBJ2-7, with D unclear. The CDR3 sequence is 13 residues long. Germline V CDR1 and CDR2: MDHEN, SYDVKM. V was trimmed by 5 bases and J by 2 bases, leaving 10 bases between them. The CDR3 nucleotides are TGTGCCAGCAGTCTCAGTGGGGCCTACGAGCAGTACTTC. It yields the protein CASSLSGAYEQYF.

The gene calls are TRBV4-1 and TRBJ2-7; TRBD1 aligns across 7 bases. CDR1 is MGHRA, CDR2 YSYEKL, per germline. The CDR3 covers 17 residues. J was trimmed by 6 bases and V by 0 bases; bases with no gene match: 14. The CDR3 sequence is CASSQDHLRGSTGEQYF. In DNA, the CDR3 is TGCGCCAGCAGCCAAGATCACCTCAGGGGGAGTACGGGCGAGCAGTACTTC.

This clone was seen only once. The CDR3, as DNA: TGTGCCAGCAGCCCCCGGGGCGAAGCCGATACGCAGTATTTT. Translating gives CASSPRGEADTQYF. The chain links TRBV9 to TRBJ2-3, with D perhaps assigned TRBD1 or TRBD2 (5 bases each). Germline loops: CDR1 SGDLS, CDR2 YYNGEE. There are 14 residues in the CDR3. V was shortened by 4 bases and J by 6 bases, with 15 bases between the two germline ends.

This chain links TRBV5-4 with TRBJ1-1, with 7 positions matching TRBD1. The CDR3 runs 15 residues. CDR1 SGHNT and CDR2 YYREEE come from the germline V gene (reference sequence). The V segment lost 0 bases and the J segment 3 bases; nucleotides outside the gene matches: 5. CDR3 nucleotides: TGTGCCAGCAGCTTGGCGACAGGGACCTACACTGAAGCTTTCTTT. It is translated as CASSLATGTYTEAFF.

This chain connects TRBV7-9 to TRBJ2-3, with D uncertain. This CDR3 spans 15 amino acids. V dropped 5 bases and J dropped 4 bases, with 16 bases sitting between them. Germline V gene data show CDR1 as SEHNR and CDR2 as FQNEAQ (reference sequence). CDR3 residues: CASSQTRTRADTQYF. The DNA of the CDR3 is TGTGCCAGCAGCCAAACTCGAACCCGGGCAGATACGCAGTATTTT.

The rearrangement links TRBV18 to TRBJ2-7; no clear D. V gave up 3 bases and J gave up 0 bases, with 6 bases separating them. This CDR3 is 13 amino acids long. Germline values: CDR1 KGHSH, CDR2 LQKENI. The DNA for the CDR3 is TGTGCCAGCTCACCCCGGAGCTCCTACGAGCAGTACTTC. Protein: CASSPRSSYEQYF.

The chain joins TRBV5-1 to TRBJ2-6; no clear D gene. The CDR3 is 15 residues long. Per the germline V gene, CDR1 is SGHRS and CDR2 is YFSETQ. With 4 bases removed from V and 4 bases from J, the gap between germline ends came to 12 bases. The CDR3 nucleotides read TGCGCCAGCAGCACACTCTCCTCCGGGGCCAACGTCCTGACTTTC. Its translation is CASSTLSSGANVLTF.